The clone carrying this T cell receptor beta chain was observed a handful of times. The sample is drawn from a study of control samples from healthy donors and cancer patients. The ends were cut back, 2 bases at V and 4 bases at J, with 2 bases in the middle. The CDR3 is 11 residues long. Per germline, CDR1 MNHEY and CDR2 SVGAGI. TCRdb keeps only in-frame clones here, not all; method: immunoSEQ multiplex PCR. The sample holds 60,000 to 65,000 clones; 85% are singletons and the top ten take roughly 5%. The specimen was blood. This chain connects TRBV6-5 to TRBJ2-5; D not resolved. The source of this sequence is a man aged 40-50 years in good health. CDR3 bases: TGTGCCAGCAGTTACCTAGAGACCCAGTACTTC. Translating it yields CASSYLETQYF.